Sequencing of this TCR beta chain was carried out in a study of T cells in localized non-small cell lung cancer. Turning to this clone: Its antigen remains unidentified.

Whole-study results and caveats: Measurement of T cell clonality placed uninvolved adjacent lung highest, above the level in tumor. A raised T cell density in blood coincided with lengthier overall survival. A median of around 60 of the top 100 tumor clones appeared in adjacent lung, which was paired and uninvolved.

The CDR3 is made up of 14 amino acids. Looked up from germline, CDR1 is LNHDA and CDR2 is SQIVND (reference sequence). The V end was cut by 3 bases, the J end by 5 bases, with 8 bases between. Repertoires were generated with immunoSEQ multiplex PCR, while TCRdb's copy carries only in-frame clones and drops some. The sample includes tens of thousands of clones, roughly four fifths of them seen just once. The rearrangement uses TRBV19 and TRBJ2-6; no clear D gene. Material: PBMCs, obtained before any cancer treatment. The clonotype comes from a man aged 40 to 70 with stage II lung adenocarcinoma. This CDR3 reads CASSIEGRANVLTF. The CDR3 DNA follows: TGTGCCAGTAGTATTGAAGGCAGGGCCAACGTCCTGACTTTC.